The source of this TCR beta chain is a study of blood T cell repertoires in COVID-19. Study overall: Samples representing acute and convalescent COVID-19 were sourced from the United States, Italy and Spain. The analysed material was cDNA or gDNA that came from T cells, B-cell-depleted T cells, or PBMCs.

A single count supports this clone. This CDR3 spans 13 amino acids. The ends lost 7 bases at V and 3 bases at J; junction bases unmatched: 5. CDR1 SGHAT and CDR2 FQNNGV come from the germline V gene. The repertoire was sequenced with immunoSEQ multiplex PCR; TCRdb's copy has only in-frame clones and lacks some. The sample has around 240,000 clones; around 84% are singletons. This TCR came from a woman aged 40 to 55 who had recovered from COVID-19. The source material was peripheral blood. The V and J genes are TRBV11-2 and TRBJ1-2, with TRBD1 matching 7 bases. CDR3 sequence reads: CASTSGQHYGYTF. CDR3 bases: TGTGCCAGCACCTCGGGACAGCACTATGGCTACACCTTC.